The next 6 T cell receptor beta chains were all read from a single sample in a study of a mutant IDH1 vaccine in newly diagnosed glioma. Time point indicated: baseline, week 1 (first vaccination visit). Treatment here: pre-vaccination baseline after standard-of-care therapy. Assay used: immunoSEQ multiplex PCR; TCRdb lists only in-frame clones, some missing. The sample has 70,000 to 100,000 clones, more than 65% seen once. The starting material was PBMCs, obtained from a glioma patient treated with radiotherapy, temozolomide or both. The receptor source for this set is a man aged 40-49 years with glioma. Some clones in this sample may be carry-over from other donors' samples.

The gene calls are TRBV5-1 and TRBJ2-1; 7 bases map to TRBD1. The CDR3 sequence is 16 residues long. Germline V CDR1 and CDR2: SGHRS, YFSETQ. Trimming cost V 7 bases and J 6 bases; bases outside gene matches: 16. This CDR3 reads CASGPGQSDFPNEQFF. The CDR3, as DNA: TGCGCCAGCGGCCCGGGACAGTCAGATTTCCCCAATGAGCAGTTCTTC.

The rearrangement links TRBV5-1 to TRBJ1-1, with 7 bases fitting TRBD1. CDR1 is SGHRS, CDR2 YFSETQ, per germline. This CDR3 is 17 amino acids long. Unmatched junction bases numbered 16, after V lost 3 bases and J lost 5 bases. The DNA for the CDR3 is TGCGCCAGCAGCTACGGGGCAGGGGGGGAGATGTGGACTGAAGCTTTCTTT. Translating gives CASSYGAGGEMWTEAFF.

The chain employs TRBV29-1 and TRBJ1-3, with 12 bases matching TRBD1. The CDR3 is 17 amino acids. Germline loops: CDR1 SQVTM, CDR2 ANQGSEA. Germline trimming cut 4 bases from V and 3 bases from J; bases unmatched to any gene: 10. This CDR3 reads CSVVTGTGGAGGNTIYF. The CDR3, as DNA: TGCAGCGTTGTTACCGGGACAGGGGGCGCTGGTGGAAACACCATATATTTT.

This clone was detected once. The CDR3 DNA sequence: TGTGCCACCAGCAGAGAGGAGGGGAATTACTATGGCTACACCTTC. This translates into CATSREEGNYYGYTF. The chain recombines TRBV15 with TRBJ1-2; D might be TRBD1 (5 bases). The CDR3 runs to 15 residues. V was pared by 0 bases and J by 3 bases, with 11 bases between. Germline V gene data show CDR1 as LNHNV and CDR2 as YYDKDF (reference sequence).

The gene calls are TRBV19 and TRBJ2-1; 7 nucleotides line up with TRBD2. The CDR3 sequence is 12 residues long. Germline V CDR1 and CDR2: LNHDA, SQIVND (reference sequence). J lost 9 bases, V lost 5 bases, and 4 bases had no gene match. The CDR3, as DNA: TGTGCCAGTAGTGCATCGGGGGGTGAGCAGTTCTTC. This codes for CASSASGGEQFF.

The chain employs TRBV29-1 and TRBJ2-1; D is undetermined. V lost 8 bases to trimming and J lost 9 bases, with 20 bases between them. CDR3 length: 13 residues. Germline V CDR1 and CDR2: SQVTM, ANQGSEA. CDR3 amino acids: CSISSWVLSEQFF. Written as DNA, the CDR3 is TGCAGCATAAGTTCCTGGGTTTTAAGTGAGCAGTTCTTC.